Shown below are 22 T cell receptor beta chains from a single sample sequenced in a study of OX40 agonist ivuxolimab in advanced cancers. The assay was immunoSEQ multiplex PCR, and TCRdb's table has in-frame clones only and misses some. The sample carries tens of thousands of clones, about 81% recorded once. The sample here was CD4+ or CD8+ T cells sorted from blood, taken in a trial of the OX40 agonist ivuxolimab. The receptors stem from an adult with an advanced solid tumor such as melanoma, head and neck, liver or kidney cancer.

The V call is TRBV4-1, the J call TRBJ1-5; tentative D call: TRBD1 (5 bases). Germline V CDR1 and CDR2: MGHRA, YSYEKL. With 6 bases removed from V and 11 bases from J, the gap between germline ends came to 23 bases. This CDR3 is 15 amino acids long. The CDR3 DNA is TGCGCCAGCAGAAAACTACCGGGACTGCTGGGTTCCCAGCATTTT. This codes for CASRKLPGLLGSQHF.

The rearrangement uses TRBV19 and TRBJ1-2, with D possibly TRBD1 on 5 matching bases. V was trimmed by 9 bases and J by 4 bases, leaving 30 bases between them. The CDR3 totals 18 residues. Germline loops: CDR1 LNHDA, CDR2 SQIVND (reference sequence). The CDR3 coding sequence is TGTGCCAGCACCATAAAACATCGCCCCGAACAGGTAACCTATGGCTACACCTTC. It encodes CASTIKHRPEQVTYGYTF.

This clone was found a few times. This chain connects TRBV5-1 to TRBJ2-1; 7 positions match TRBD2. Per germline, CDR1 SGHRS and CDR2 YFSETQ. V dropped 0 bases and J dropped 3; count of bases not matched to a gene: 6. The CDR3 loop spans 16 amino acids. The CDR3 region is CASSLDTPGGYNEQFF. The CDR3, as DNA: TGCGCCAGCAGCTTGGACACCCCGGGAGGCTACAATGAGCAGTTCTTC. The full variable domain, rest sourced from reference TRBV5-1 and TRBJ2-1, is KAGVTQTPRYLIKTRGQQVTLSCSPISGHRSVSWYQQTPGQGLQFLFEYFSETQRNKGNFPGRFSGRQFSNSRSEMNVSTLELGDSALYLCASSLDTPGGYNEQFFGPGTRLTVL.

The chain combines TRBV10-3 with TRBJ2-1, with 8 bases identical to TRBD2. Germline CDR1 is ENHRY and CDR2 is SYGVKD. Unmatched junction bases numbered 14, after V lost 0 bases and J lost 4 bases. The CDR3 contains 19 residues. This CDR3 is CAISESRIGTTSVYNEQFF. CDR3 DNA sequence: TGTGCCATCAGTGAGTCTAGAATCGGAACGACTAGCGTGTACAATGAGCAGTTCTTC.

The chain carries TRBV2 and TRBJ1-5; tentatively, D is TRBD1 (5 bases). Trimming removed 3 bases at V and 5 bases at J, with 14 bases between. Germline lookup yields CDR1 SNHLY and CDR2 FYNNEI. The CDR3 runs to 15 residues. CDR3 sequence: CASSDDGGSDQPQHF. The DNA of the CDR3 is TGTGCCAGCAGTGATGATGGGGGTTCGGATCAGCCCCAGCATTTT.

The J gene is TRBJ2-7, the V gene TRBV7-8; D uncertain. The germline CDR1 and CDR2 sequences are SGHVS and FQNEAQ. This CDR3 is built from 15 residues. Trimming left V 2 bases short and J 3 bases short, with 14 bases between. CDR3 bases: TGTGCCAGCAGCTTACTACCTTCCCTTATCTACGAGCAGTACTTC. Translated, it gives CASSLLPSLIYEQYF.

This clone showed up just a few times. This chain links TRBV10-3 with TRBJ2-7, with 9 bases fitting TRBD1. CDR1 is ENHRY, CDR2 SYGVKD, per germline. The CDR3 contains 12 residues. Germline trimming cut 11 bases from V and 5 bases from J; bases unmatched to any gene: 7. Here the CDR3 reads CAAGQGVHEQYF. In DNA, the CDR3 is TGTGCCGCGGGACAGGGCGTCCACGAGCAGTACTTC.

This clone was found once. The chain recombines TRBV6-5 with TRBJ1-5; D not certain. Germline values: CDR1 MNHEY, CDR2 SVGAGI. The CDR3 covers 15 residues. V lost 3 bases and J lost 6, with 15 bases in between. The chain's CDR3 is CASSYIPLGSQPQHF. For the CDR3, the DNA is TGTGCCAGCAGTTATATCCCCCTAGGGAGTCAGCCCCAGCATTTT.

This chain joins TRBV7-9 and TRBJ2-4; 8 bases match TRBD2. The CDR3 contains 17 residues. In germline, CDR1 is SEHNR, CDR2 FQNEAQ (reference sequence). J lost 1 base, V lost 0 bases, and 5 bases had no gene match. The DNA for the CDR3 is TGTGCCAGCAGCTTAGCTAGCGGGGTGGGGGCCAAAAACATTCAGTACTTC. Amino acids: CASSLASGVGAKNIQYF.

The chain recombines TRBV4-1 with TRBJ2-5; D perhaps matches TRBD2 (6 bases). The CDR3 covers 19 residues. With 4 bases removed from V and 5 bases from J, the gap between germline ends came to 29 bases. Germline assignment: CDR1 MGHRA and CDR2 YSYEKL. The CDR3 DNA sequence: TGCGCCAGCAGCCTCCGCCGACCCAGCGGAACCTTTGGGGGGGAGACCCAGTACTTC. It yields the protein CASSLRRPSGTFGGETQYF.

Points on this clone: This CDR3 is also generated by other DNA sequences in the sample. In DNA form, the CDR3 reads TGTGCCAGCAGCGTAGGAGGGGACTATGGCTACACCTTC. It translates to CASSVGGDYGYTF. The chain has TRBV9 and TRBJ1-2; possible D gene TRBD1, 5 bases. Trimming pared 0 bases from V and 3 bases from J, leaving 6 bases between. Germline assignment: CDR1 SGDLS and CDR2 YYNGEE. The CDR3 sequence is 13 residues long.

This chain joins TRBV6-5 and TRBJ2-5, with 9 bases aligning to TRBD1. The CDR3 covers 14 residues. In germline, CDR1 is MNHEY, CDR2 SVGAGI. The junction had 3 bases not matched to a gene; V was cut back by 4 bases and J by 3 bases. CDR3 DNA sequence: TGTGCCAGCAGTTCCGGGACAGGGAAAGAGACCCAGTACTTC. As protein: CASSSGTGKETQYF.

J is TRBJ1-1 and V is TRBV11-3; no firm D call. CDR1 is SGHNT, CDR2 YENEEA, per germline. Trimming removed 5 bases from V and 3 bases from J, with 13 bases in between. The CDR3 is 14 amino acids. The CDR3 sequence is CASSMGILDTEAFF. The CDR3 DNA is TGTGCCAGCAGCATGGGTATCCTTGACACTGAAGCTTTCTTT. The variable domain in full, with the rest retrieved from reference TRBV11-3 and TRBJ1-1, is EAGVVQSPRYKIIEKKQPVAFWCNPISGHNTLYWYLQNLGQGPELLIRYENEEAVDDSQLPKDRFSAERLKGVDSTLKIQPAELGDSAVYLCASSMGILDTEAFFGQGTRLTVV.

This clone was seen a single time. As DNA, the CDR3 is TGTGCCAGCAGCCATACCGGGACAGGGGGCGCAGATACGCAGTATTTT. Protein product: CASSHTGTGGADTQYF. The V gene is TRBV5-6, the J gene TRBJ2-3; 12 nucleotides line up with TRBD1. CDR1 is SGHDT, CDR2 YYEEEE, per germline. The CDR3 has 16 residues. V shed 4 bases and J 4 bases; nucleotides not matched to a gene: 7.

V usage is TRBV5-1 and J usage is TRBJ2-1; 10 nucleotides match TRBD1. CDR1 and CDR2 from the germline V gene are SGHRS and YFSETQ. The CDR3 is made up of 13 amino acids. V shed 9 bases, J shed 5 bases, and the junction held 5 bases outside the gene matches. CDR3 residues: CATRTGGDNEQFF. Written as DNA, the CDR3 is TGCGCCACTCGGACAGGGGGAGACAATGAGCAGTTCTTC.

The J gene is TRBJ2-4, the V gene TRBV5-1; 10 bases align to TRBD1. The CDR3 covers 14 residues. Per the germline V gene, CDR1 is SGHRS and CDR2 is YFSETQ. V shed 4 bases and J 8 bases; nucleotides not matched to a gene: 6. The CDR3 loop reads CASSAGQGRDIQYF. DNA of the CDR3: TGCGCCAGCAGCGCGGGACAGGGGAGAGACATTCAGTACTTC.

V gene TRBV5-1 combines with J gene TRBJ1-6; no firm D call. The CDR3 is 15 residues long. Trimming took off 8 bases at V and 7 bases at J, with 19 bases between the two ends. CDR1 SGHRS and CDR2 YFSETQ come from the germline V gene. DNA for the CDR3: TGCGCCAGTGAACTGGTATCTGGCGGCAATTCACCCCTCCACTTT. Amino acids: CASELVSGGNSPLHF.

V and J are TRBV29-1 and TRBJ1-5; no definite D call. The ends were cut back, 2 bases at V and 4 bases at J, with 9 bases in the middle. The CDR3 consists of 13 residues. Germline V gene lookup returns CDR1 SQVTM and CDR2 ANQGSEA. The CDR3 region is CSVEWVVNQPQHF. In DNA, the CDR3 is TGCAGCGTTGAATGGGTGGTAAATCAGCCCCAGCATTTT.

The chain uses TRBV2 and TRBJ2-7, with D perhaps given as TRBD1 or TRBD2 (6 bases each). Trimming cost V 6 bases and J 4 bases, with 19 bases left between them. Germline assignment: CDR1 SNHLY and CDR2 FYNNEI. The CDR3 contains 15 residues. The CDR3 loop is CASSPRLVGGYEQYF. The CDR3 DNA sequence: TGTGCCAGCAGCCCCCGACTAGTAGGGGGTTACGAGCAGTACTTC.

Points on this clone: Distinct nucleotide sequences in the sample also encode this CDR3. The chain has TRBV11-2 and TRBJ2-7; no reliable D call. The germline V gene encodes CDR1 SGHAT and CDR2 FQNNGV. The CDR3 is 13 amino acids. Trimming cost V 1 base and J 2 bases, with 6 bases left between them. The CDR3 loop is CASSLGLTYEQYF. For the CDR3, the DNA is TGTGCCAGCAGCTTAGGCTTAACCTACGAGCAGTACTTC. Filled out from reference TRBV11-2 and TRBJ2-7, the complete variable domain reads EAGVAQSPRYKIIEKRQSVAFWCNPISGHATLYWYQQILGQGPKLLIQFQNNGVVDDSQLPKDRFSAERLKGVDSTLKIQPAKLEDSAVYLCASSLGLTYEQYFGPGTRLTVT.

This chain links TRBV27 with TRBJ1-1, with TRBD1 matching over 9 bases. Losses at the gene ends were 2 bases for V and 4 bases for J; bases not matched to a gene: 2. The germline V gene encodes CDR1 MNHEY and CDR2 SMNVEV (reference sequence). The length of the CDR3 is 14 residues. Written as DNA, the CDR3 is TGTGCCAGCAGTTTAGTGGACAGGGGCACTGAAGCTTTCTTT. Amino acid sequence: CASSLVDRGTEAFF.

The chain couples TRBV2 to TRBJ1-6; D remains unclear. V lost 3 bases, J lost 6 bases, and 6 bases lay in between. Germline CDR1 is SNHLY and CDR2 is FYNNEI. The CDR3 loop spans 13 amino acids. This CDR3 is CASSETSNSPLHF. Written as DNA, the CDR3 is TGTGCCAGCAGTGAGACCAGTAATTCACCCCTCCACTTT.